Described below is a single TCR beta chain sequence and its context. The target antigen is unknown. These data come from a study of T cell responses to AZD1222 COVID-19 vaccine. For the study at large: Combined were second doses at about 4 or about 12 weeks. Study-wide points: Repertoires were sampled only after the peak T cell response. Donor demographics were predominantly white British with a female majority; clonal diversity may be underestimated.

Clones were sequenced by immunoSEQ multiplex PCR, and TCRdb holds only the in-frame ones, with some missing. The repertoire has around 130,000 clones, around nine tenths of them found once; the top ten carry 2.5% to 3%. Trimming cost V 5 bases and J 0 bases, with 20 bases left between them. Germline V gene data show CDR1 as LNHDA and CDR2 as SQIVND (reference sequence). This CDR3 has 18 residues. The chain employs TRBV19 and TRBJ2-4; D call uncertain. The TCR sequence derives from an adult in good health. The specimen comprised peripheral blood, sampled on day 0 of AZD1222 vaccination. As DNA, the CDR3 is TGTGCCAGTAGTCTCCGCCCCGTGCAGGCTATAGCCAAAAACATTCAGTACTTC. As protein: CASSLRPVQAIAKNIQYF.